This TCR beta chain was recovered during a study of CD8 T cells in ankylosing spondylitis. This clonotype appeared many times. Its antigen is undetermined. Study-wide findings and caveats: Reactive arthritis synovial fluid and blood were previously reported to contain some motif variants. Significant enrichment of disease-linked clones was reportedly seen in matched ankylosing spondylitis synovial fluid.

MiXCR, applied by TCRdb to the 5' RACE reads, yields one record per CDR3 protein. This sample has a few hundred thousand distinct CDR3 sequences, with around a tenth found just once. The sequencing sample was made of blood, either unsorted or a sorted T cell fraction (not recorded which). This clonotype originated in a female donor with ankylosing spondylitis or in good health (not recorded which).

CDR3 amino acids: CASSWGSFTGELFF. For the CDR3, the DNA is TGTGCCAGCAGCTGGGGGTCCTTCACCGGGGAGCTGTTTTTT. This chain connects TRBV5-8 to TRBJ2-2; D may match TRBD1 or TRBD2 (5 bases each). The germline V gene encodes CDR1 SGHTS and CDR2 YDEGEE. The germline V and J ends were trimmed by 3 bases and 4 bases, with 10 bases remaining between them. This CDR3 has 14 amino acids.